These 11 T cell receptor beta chains share one sample of origin, sequenced in a study of CD8 T cells in Susac syndrome. RNA totalling about 0.5 to 1 ug underwent reverse transcription with random hexamers. TCRdb itself ran the immunoSEQ multiplex PCR reads through MiXCR, one entry per CDR3 protein. The sample carries approximately 190,000 distinct CDR3 sequences, roughly 94% recorded once. The material sequenced was CD8+ T cells from PBMCs. The receptors originated from a human donor with Susac syndrome.

V gene TRBV20-1 combines with J gene TRBJ2-2; 8 nucleotides agree with TRBD1. With V trimmed by 5 bases and J by 2 bases, 4 bases remained unmatched. CDR1 is DFQATT, CDR2 SNEGSKA, per germline (reference sequence). This CDR3 contains 14 residues. The CDR3 here is CSASDRGNTGELFF. CDR3 sequence (DNA): TGCAGTGCTTCCGACAGGGGCAACACCGGGGAGCTGTTTTTT.

This clonotype turned up a few times. V usage is TRBV5-6 and J usage is TRBJ2-7, with 7 nucleotides matching TRBD1. The V segment lost 4 bases and the J segment 1 base; nucleotides outside the gene matches: 2. Germline V gene sequence: CDR1 SGHDT, CDR2 YYEEEE. There are 13 residues in the CDR3. The CDR3 loop is CASSQDRSYEQYF. In DNA, the CDR3 is TGTGCCAGCAGCCAGGACAGGTCCTACGAGCAGTACTTC.

The chain couples TRBV19 to TRBJ1-1; D gene uncertain. V was cut by 1 base and J by 14 bases, with 11 bases left in between. Germline loops: CDR1 LNHDA, CDR2 SQIVND (reference sequence). There are 11 residues in the CDR3. The CDR3 protein is CASSIATEFFF. CDR3 bases: TGTGCCAGTAGTATAGCCACGGAGTTCTTCTTT.

This rearrangement joins TRBV9 to TRBJ1-2; D unclear. The CDR3 sequence is 15 residues long. V dropped 0 bases and J dropped 2 bases, with 11 bases sitting between them. Germline values: CDR1 SGDLS, CDR2 YYNGEE. This CDR3 reads CASSVATAENYGYTF. In DNA form, the CDR3 reads TGTGCCAGCAGCGTAGCTACGGCGGAGAACTATGGCTACACCTTC.

The chain couples TRBV20-1 to TRBJ2-1, with 9 bases fitting TRBD2. V was pared by 3 bases and J by 0 bases, with 6 bases of the junction left unmatched. The V gene's germline CDR1 is DFQATT and CDR2 SNEGSKA (reference sequence). This CDR3 region has 16 residues. In nucleotides, the CDR3 is TGCAGTGCTAGGCTAGCGGGGTTTCCCTCCTACAATGAGCAGTTCTTC. This gives the protein CSARLAGFPSYNEQFF.

The chain employs TRBV5-1 and TRBJ2-7, with D possibly TRBD1 on 5 matching bases. CDR1 is SGHRS, CDR2 YFSETQ, per germline. The CDR3 length is 12 residues. The CDR3 here is CTQGAISYEQYF. The CDR3 bases are TGCACCCAGGGCGCCATCTCCTACGAGCAGTACTTC.

The chain combines TRBV27 with TRBJ1-5; tentative D call: TRBD1 (6 bases). With 4 bases removed from V and 4 bases from J, the gap between germline ends came to 20 bases. The germline V gene has CDR1 MNHEY and CDR2 SMNVEV (reference sequence). The CDR3 loop spans 17 amino acids. CDR3 DNA sequence: TGTGCCAGCAGTTCAACATACACTACAGGGATGAATCAGCCCCAGCATTTT. Its protein product is CASSSTYTTGMNQPQHF.

This clonotype occurred once. The chain links TRBV5-4 to TRBJ2-7; D may be TRBD1 (6 bases). The V end was cut by 0 bases, the J end by 1 base, with 11 bases between. This CDR3 is 15 amino acids long. Germline lookup yields CDR1 SGHNT and CDR2 YYREEE (reference sequence). The DNA for the CDR3 is TGTGCCAGCAGCTTGGGGCAGGGGAGATCCTACGAGCAGTACTTC. This gives the protein CASSLGQGRSYEQYF.

The V and J genes are TRBV27 and TRBJ1-4; D gene unclear. The CDR3 contains 13 residues. CDR1 is MNHEY, CDR2 SMNVEV, per germline (reference sequence). Trimming took off 8 bases at V and 4 bases at J, with 11 bases between the two ends. DNA for the CDR3: TGTGCCAGCTCTTCGGCAGATAATGAAAAACTGTTTTTT. This gives the protein CASSSADNEKLFF.

The chain joins TRBV7-3 to TRBJ1-1, with 12 positions matching TRBD1. CDR3 length: 13 amino acids. The junction had 5 bases not matched to a gene; V was cut back by 8 bases and J by 7 bases. The germline V gene has CDR1 SGHTA and CDR2 FQGTGA. In nucleotides, the CDR3 is TGTGCCAGCGGGACAGGGGGCCGCAATGAAGCTTTCTTT. It is translated as CASGTGGRNEAFF.

The chain has TRBV3-1 and TRBJ2-5, with D perhaps TRBD1 (5 bases). V gave up 1 base and J gave up 2 bases, with 11 bases separating them. Germline values: CDR1 LGHDT, CDR2 YNNKEL (reference sequence). The CDR3 runs 15 residues. CDR3: CASSQADQGQETQYF. The DNA of the CDR3 is TGTGCCAGCAGCCAAGCGGATCAGGGTCAAGAGACCCAGTACTTC.